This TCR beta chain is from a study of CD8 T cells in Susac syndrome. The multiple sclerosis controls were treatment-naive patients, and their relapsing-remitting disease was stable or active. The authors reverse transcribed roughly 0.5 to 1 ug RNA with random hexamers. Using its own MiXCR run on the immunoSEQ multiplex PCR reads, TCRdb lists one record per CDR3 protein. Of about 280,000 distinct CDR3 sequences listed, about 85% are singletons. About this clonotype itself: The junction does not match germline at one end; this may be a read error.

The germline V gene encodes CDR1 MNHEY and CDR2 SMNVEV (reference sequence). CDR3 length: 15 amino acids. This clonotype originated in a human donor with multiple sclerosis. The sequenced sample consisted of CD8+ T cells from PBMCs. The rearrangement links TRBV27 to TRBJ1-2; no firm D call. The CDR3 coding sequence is TGTGCCAGCAGTCCCCTGTCCCCCGGGCTCGATGGCTGCACCTTC. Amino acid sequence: CASSPLSPGLDGCTF.